The source of this T cell receptor beta chain is a study of blood T cells in healthy people across ages. Primers used in a second PCR of roughly 6 to 12 cycles were a sample-barcoded 5' primer and a J-beta primer mix. TCRdb reanalysed the 5' RACE reads using MiXCR and keeps one entry per CDR3 protein. Here the sample spans fewer than 700,000 distinct CDR3 sequences, around 50% being singletons. The CDR3 consists of 12 residues. With 5 bases removed from V and 2 bases from J, the gap between germline ends came to 5 bases. Looked up from germline, CDR1 is SGHTA and CDR2 is FQGNSA. Sample: blood. V gene TRBV7-2 combines with J gene TRBJ2-3; D remains ambiguous. This clonotype originated in a man aged 80 or over in good health. The CDR3 spells CASSRPTDTQYF. The CDR3 DNA is TGTGCCAGCAGCCGGCCCACAGATACGCAGTATTTT.